A selection of T cell receptor beta chains follows, all from one sample in a study of T cell changes during pregnancy in multiple sclerosis. The protocol was immunoSEQ multiplex PCR, while the TCRdb copy is restricted to in-frame clones and leaves out a portion. The data contain 81,000 or so clones, around 93% of them singletons. Sequenced here: PBMCs, sampled in the first trimester of pregnancy. The receptors derive from a female donor in good health, serving as a control in a pregnancy study. Some clones in this sample may be carry-over from other donors' samples. The CDR3 runs from the conserved cysteine through the conserved F or W. The D gene is left open where the match is weak. The size field is filled for only some rows; it gives once, few, many or a size class.

abundance: .
v_gene: TRBV10-3
j_gene: TRBJ2-7
d_gene: TRBD1
CDR3nt: TGTGCCATCAGTGGGTCCGGACAGGGAACCTACGAGCAGTACTTC
CDR3aa: CAISGSGQGTYEQYF

abundance: .
v_gene: TRBV6-5
j_gene: TRBJ2-1
d_gene: .
CDR3nt: TGTGCCAGCAGTTACTCTAACGGACTCAATGAGCAGTTCTTC
CDR3aa: CASSYSNGLNEQFF

abundance: .
v_gene: TRBV6-1
j_gene: TRBJ2-7
d_gene: .
CDR3nt: TGTGCCAGCAGTGAAGCCTTTGACAGGCCCTACGAGCAGTACTTC
CDR3aa: CASSEAFDRPYEQYF

abundance: .
v_gene: TRBV4-2
j_gene: TRBJ2-5
d_gene: .
CDR3nt: TGTGCCAGCAGCCAAGGACAGGTGGGGGTGGGAGAGACCCAGTACTTC
CDR3aa: CASSQGQVGVGETQYF

abundance: .
v_gene: TRBV6-1
j_gene: TRBJ1-1
d_gene: .
CDR3nt: TGTGCCAGCAGTGACTTACAAATGAACACTGAAGCTTTCTTT
CDR3aa: CASSDLQMNTEAFF

abundance: .
v_gene: TRBV5-4
j_gene: TRBJ1-1
d_gene: TRBD1
CDR3nt: TGTGCCAGCAGCCTTGGACAGGGCGGTGAAGCTTTCTTT
CDR3aa: CASSLGQGGEAFF

abundance: .
v_gene: TRBV4-3
j_gene: TRBJ2-3
d_gene: TRBD1
CDR3nt: TGCGCCAGCAGCCAAGGGGGACAGGGGGCCCCAGATACGCAGTATTTT
CDR3aa: CASSQGGQGAPDTQYF

abundance: .
v_gene: TRBV7-8
j_gene: TRBJ2-3
d_gene: .
CDR3nt: TGTGCCAGCAGCGCGGACAACACAGATACGCAGTATTTT
CDR3aa: CASSADNTDTQYF

abundance: once
v_gene: TRBV27
j_gene: TRBJ2-7
d_gene: TRBD2
CDR3nt: TGTGCCAGCAGTCAGGGACTAGCGGGAGCCCCCTACGAGCAGTACTTC
CDR3aa: CASSQGLAGAPYEQYF

abundance: once
v_gene: TRBV7-9
j_gene: TRBJ1-2
d_gene: TRBD1
CDR3nt: TGTGCCAGCAGCATGACAGGGGGCTCCTCCGCTGGCTACACCTTC
CDR3aa: CASSMTGGSSAGYTF

abundance: .
v_gene: TRBV27
j_gene: TRBJ2-7
d_gene: TRBD2
CDR3nt: TGTGCCAGCAGTATAGCGGGAGGCAACGAGCAGTACTTC
CDR3aa: CASSIAGGNEQYF